The 19 T cell receptor beta chains below come from one sample, sequenced in a study of blood T cell repertoires in COVID-19. Data came from immunoSEQ multiplex PCR; TCRdb stores just in-frame clones and leaves some out. The data contain about 210,000 clones, 75% to 90% of them singletons. The sample consisted of PBMCs or T cells enriched from blood (not recorded which). These receptors originate from a man aged 40-49 years who had recovered from COVID-19.

The CDR3 sequence is CASSTSAGTVNYGYTF. CDR3 coding DNA: TGTGCCAGTAGTACGTCTGCAGGGACAGTCAACTATGGCTACACCTTC. V is TRBV19 and J is TRBJ1-2, with 7 bases matching TRBD1. Germline assignment: CDR1 LNHDA and CDR2 SQIVND (reference sequence). V was pared by 4 bases and J by 2 bases, with 10 bases of the junction left unmatched. CDR3 length equals 16 residues.

The rearrangement links TRBV6-5 to TRBJ2-7, with D unclear. Looked up from germline, CDR1 is MNHEY and CDR2 is SVGAGI. This CDR3 has 13 amino acids. Trimming removed 8 bases from V and 1 base from J, with 12 bases in between. The CDR3 loop is CASQVHSSYEQYF. In DNA, the CDR3 is TGTGCCAGCCAGGTTCATTCTTCCTACGAGCAGTACTTC.

The rearrangement uses TRBV4-1 and TRBJ2-7; 10 positions match TRBD2. The junction had 9 bases not matched to a gene; V was cut back by 1 base and J by 6 bases. Germline CDR1 MGHRA, CDR2 YSYEKL. This CDR3 has 16 amino acids. The CDR3 loop is CASSQGLAGKIGEQYF. For the CDR3, the DNA is TGCGCCAGCAGCCAAGGACTAGCGGGTAAGATTGGCGAGCAGTACTTC.

The genes are TRBV7-6 and TRBJ1-1; D is perhaps TRBD1 (6 bases). The ends were cut back, 5 bases at V and 4 bases at J, with 11 bases in the middle. The CDR3 spans 13 residues. Germline V gene lookup returns CDR1 SGHVS and CDR2 FNYEAQ. The CDR3 loop is CASSTGHPTEAFF. Written as DNA, the CDR3 is TGTGCCAGCAGCACGGGACACCCCACTGAAGCTTTCTTT. Supplemented by reference TRBV7-6 and TRBJ1-1, the full variable domain reads GAGVSQSPRYKVTKRGQDVALRCDPISGHVSLYWYRQALGQGPEFLTYFNYEAQQDKSGLPNDRFSAERPEGSISTLTIQRTEQRDSAMYRCASSTGHPTEAFFGQGTRLTVV.

This clone has a single count. CDR3 in DNA: TGTGCCAGCAGCGTATCTAGCGGGAGTCTTTGGAATGAGCAGTTCTTC. Translated: CASSVSSGSLWNEQFF. The chain uses TRBV9 and TRBJ2-1, with 10 bases lining up with TRBD2. Germline V gene lookup returns CDR1 SGDLS and CDR2 YYNGEE. The CDR3 spans 16 residues. Trimming cost V 1 base and J 7 bases; bases outside gene matches: 8.

The gene calls are TRBV5-8 and TRBJ1-2; 8 nucleotides agree with TRBD1. CDR1 is SGHTS and CDR2 is YDEGEE in the germline V gene. V was pared by 3 bases and J by 4 bases, with 17 bases of the junction left unmatched. This CDR3 is 18 amino acids long. CDR3 sequence: CASSSQQGVVRTAYGYTF. The DNA for the CDR3 is TGTGCCAGCAGCTCGCAACAGGGGGTCGTAAGGACGGCCTATGGCTACACCTTC.

The genes are TRBV9 and TRBJ2-7; 8 nucleotides match TRBD1. V lost 0 bases and J lost 5; bases outside the gene matches: 7. From germline, CDR1 is SGDLS and CDR2 YYNGEE. This CDR3 contains 15 residues. The DNA of the CDR3 is TGTGCCAGCAGCGTAGACGGACAGGGTAGAAACGAGCAGTACTTC. It yields the protein CASSVDGQGRNEQYF.

This clone was picked up a small number of times. This chain joins TRBV9 and TRBJ2-3, with a tentative D call TRBD2 (6 bases). V shed 4 bases and J shed 9 bases, with 18 bases lying between them. The CDR3 totals 14 residues. The germline CDR1 and CDR2 sequences are SGDLS and YYNGEE. This CDR3 is CASSPRDLESTQYF. CDR3 bases: TGTGCCAGCAGCCCCAGGGACTTGGAATCCACGCAGTATTTT.

The rearrangement uses TRBV19 and TRBJ1-1; TRBD1 might be the D (6 bases). This CDR3 has 15 amino acids. Per germline, CDR1 LNHDA and CDR2 SQIVND (reference sequence). The V and J ends lost 5 bases and 1 base respectively, with 14 bases between them. The DNA of the CDR3 is TGTGCCAGTAGTCAAAGAGGGGGAAGGAACACTGAAGCTTTCTTT. Translated, it gives CASSQRGGRNTEAFF.

The V call is TRBV6-5, the J call TRBJ1-1; D is uncertain. The CDR3 sequence is 14 residues long. V lost 0 bases, J lost 4 bases, and 9 bases lay in between. Germline CDR1 and CDR2: MNHEY and SVGAGI. The CDR3 region is CASSYSSGVTEAFF. Written as DNA, the CDR3 is TGTGCCAGCAGTTACTCGAGCGGGGTCACTGAAGCTTTCTTT.

V is TRBV5-8 and J is TRBJ1-5; no reliable D call. The germline gives CDR1 SGHTS, CDR2 YDEGEE. The CDR3 sequence is 13 residues long. V was clipped by 4 bases and J by 1 base, with 6 bases between them. The CDR3 region is CASSQRSNQPQHF. DNA of the CDR3: TGTGCCAGCAGCCAGAGGAGCAATCAGCCCCAGCATTTT.

The chain employs TRBV19 and TRBJ1-6; unclear D gene. This CDR3 is built from 14 residues. Germline-derived CDR1 and CDR2 are LNHDA and SQIVND (reference sequence). V was clipped by 6 bases and J by 6 bases, with 12 bases between them. The CDR3 region is CASRSASTNSPLHF. CDR3 DNA sequence: TGTGCCAGTAGATCCGCGTCAACTAATTCACCCCTCCACTTT.

The chain has TRBV19 and TRBJ2-7, with a tentative D call TRBD1 (5 bases). Trimming removed 4 bases from V and 0 bases from J, with 13 bases in between. The CDR3 runs to 15 residues. In germline, CDR1 is LNHDA, CDR2 SQIVND (reference sequence). CDR3 amino acids: CASSTLWTHSYEQYF. CDR3 nucleotides: TGTGCCAGTAGTACCCTCTGGACACACTCCTACGAGCAGTACTTC.

The V gene is TRBV7-9, the J gene TRBJ1-1, with a possible D match to TRBD1 (6 bases). The CDR3 extends over 14 amino acids. The V gene lost 5 bases and the J gene lost 1 base, with 11 bases spanning the gap. Per the germline V gene, CDR1 is SEHNR and CDR2 is FQNEAQ (reference sequence). The CDR3 sequence is CASSIQGQNTEAFF. Written as DNA, the CDR3 is TGTGCCAGCAGCATACAGGGTCAGAACACTGAAGCTTTCTTT.

The chain joins TRBV5-4 to TRBJ2-3, with no clear D. The germline gives CDR1 SGHNT, CDR2 YYREEE (reference sequence). The CDR3 totals 16 residues. V lost 2 bases to trimming and J lost 0 bases, with 13 bases between them. The CDR3 sequence is CASSFTVAVSTDTQYF. In nucleotides, the CDR3 is TGTGCCAGCAGCTTTACCGTGGCGGTTAGCACAGATACGCAGTATTTT.

The chain carries TRBV18 and TRBJ2-7, with D perhaps TRBD2 (5 bases). There are 16 residues in the CDR3. Trimming shortened V by 1 base and J by 0 bases, and 13 bases separated the two germline ends. CDR1 and CDR2 from the germline V gene are KGHSH and LQKENI. The CDR3 here is CASSPQMTGNSYEQYF. The CDR3 region has the DNA TGTGCCAGCTCACCACAAATGACGGGGAACTCCTACGAGCAGTACTTC.

V usage is TRBV21-1 and J usage is TRBJ2-7; TRBD1, as called in the table, went unchecked against the DNA. TRBV21-1 is annotated as a pseudogene. The CDR3 is made up of 14 amino acids. This CDR3 is CASSKGQGWNEQYF. In nucleotides, the CDR3 is TGTGCCAGCAGCAAAGGTCAGGGGTGGAACGAGCAGTACTTC.

This sequence joins TRBV10-1 and TRBJ1-5, with D uncertain. V was pared by 6 bases and J by 4 bases, with 7 bases between. The germline gives CDR1 WNHNN, CDR2 SYGVQD (reference sequence). The CDR3 is made up of 12 amino acids. The CDR3 nucleotides read TGCGCCAGCAGCTCCGGTAATCAGCCCCAGCATTTT. This sequence encodes CASSSGNQPQHF.

The chain employs TRBV7-9 and TRBJ2-7; 8 nucleotides agree with TRBD1. Germline V gene data show CDR1 as SEHNR and CDR2 as FQNEAQ (reference sequence). The V segment lost 4 bases and the J segment 2 bases; nucleotides outside the gene matches: 7. CDR3 length: 15 residues. This CDR3 is CASSSTGTGPYEQYF. Here the CDR3 DNA reads TGTGCCAGCAGCTCGACCGGGACAGGACCCTACGAGCAGTACTTC.